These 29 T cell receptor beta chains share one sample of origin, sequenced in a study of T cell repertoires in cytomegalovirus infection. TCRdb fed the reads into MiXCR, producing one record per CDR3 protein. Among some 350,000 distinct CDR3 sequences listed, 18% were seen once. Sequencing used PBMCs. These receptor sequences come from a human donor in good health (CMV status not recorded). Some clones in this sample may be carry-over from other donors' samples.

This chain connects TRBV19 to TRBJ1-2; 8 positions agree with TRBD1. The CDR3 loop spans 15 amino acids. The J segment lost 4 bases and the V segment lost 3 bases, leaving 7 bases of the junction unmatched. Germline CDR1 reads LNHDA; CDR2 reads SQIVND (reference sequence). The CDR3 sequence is CASSIWRDRTYGYTF. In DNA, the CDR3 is TGTGCCAGTAGTATTTGGCGGGACAGGACCTATGGCTACACCTTC.

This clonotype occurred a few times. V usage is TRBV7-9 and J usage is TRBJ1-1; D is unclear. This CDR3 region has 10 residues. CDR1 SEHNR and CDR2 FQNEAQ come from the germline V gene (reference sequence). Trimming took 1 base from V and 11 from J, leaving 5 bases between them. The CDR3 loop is CASSLVGAFF. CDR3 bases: TGTGCCAGCAGCTTAGTGGGGGCTTTCTTT.

The CDR3 region is CSALPGGTDTQYF. The CDR3 nucleotides are TGCAGTGCCCTCCCGGGGGGCACAGATACGCAGTATTTT. This chain uses TRBV20-1 with TRBJ2-3; a weak D match, TRBD2 (6 bases). This CDR3 has 13 amino acids. Trimming took off 6 bases at V and 1 base at J, with 11 bases between the two ends. Germline lookup yields CDR1 DFQATT and CDR2 SNEGSKA (reference sequence).

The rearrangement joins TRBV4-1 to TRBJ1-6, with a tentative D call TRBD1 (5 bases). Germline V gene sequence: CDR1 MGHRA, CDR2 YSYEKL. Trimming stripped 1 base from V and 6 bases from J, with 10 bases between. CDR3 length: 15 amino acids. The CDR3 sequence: CASSQVGVGNSPLHF. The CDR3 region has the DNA TGCGCCAGCAGCCAAGTAGGGGTGGGTAATTCACCCCTCCACTTT.

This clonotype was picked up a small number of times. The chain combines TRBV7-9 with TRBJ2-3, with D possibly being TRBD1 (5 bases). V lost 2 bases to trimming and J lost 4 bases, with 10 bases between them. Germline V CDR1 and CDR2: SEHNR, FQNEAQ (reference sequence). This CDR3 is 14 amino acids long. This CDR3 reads CASSLIQGPDTQYF. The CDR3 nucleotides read TGTGCCAGCAGCTTAATCCAGGGTCCAGATACGCAGTATTTT.

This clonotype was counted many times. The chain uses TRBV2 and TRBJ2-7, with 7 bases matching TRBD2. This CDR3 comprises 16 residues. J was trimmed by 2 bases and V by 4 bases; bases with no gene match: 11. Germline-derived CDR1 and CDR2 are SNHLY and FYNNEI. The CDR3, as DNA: TGTGCCAGCAGTGTGATTGGTGGGAGGGGCGCCTACGAGCAGTACTTC. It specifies CASSVIGGRGAYEQYF.

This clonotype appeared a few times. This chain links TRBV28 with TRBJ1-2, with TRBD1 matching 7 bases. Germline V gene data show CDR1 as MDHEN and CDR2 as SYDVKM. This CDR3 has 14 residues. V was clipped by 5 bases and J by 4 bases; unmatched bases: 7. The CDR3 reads CASSTQGGGYGYTF. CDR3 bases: TGTGCCAGCAGTACCCAGGGGGGCGGCTATGGCTACACCTTC.

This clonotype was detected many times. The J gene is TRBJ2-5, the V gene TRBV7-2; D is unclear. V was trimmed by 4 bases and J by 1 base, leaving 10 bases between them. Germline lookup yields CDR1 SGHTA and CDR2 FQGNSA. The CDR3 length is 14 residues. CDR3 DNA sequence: TGTGCCAGCAGCTCCCGAAGACCCCAAGAGACCCAGTACTTC. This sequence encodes CASSSRRPQETQYF.

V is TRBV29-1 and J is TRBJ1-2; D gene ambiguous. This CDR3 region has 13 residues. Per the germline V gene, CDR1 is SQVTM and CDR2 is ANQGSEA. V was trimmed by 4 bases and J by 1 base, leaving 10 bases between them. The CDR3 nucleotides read TGCAGCGTTGCTCTGGGGTTTAACTATGGCTACACCTTC. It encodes CSVALGFNYGYTF.

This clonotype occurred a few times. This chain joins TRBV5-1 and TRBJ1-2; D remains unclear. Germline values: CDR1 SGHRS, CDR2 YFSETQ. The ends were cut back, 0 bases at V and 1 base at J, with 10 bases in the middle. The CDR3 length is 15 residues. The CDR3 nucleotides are TGCGCCAGCAGCTTGGAGGCCAGGCTTAACTATGGCTACACCTTC. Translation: CASSLEARLNYGYTF.

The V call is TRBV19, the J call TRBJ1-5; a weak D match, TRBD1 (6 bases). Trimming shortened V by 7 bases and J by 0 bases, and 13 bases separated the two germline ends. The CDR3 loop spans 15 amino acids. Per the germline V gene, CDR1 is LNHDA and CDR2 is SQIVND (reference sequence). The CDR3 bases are TGTGCCAGTACCCGACAGGACTATAGCAATCAGCCCCAGCATTTT. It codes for CASTRQDYSNQPQHF.

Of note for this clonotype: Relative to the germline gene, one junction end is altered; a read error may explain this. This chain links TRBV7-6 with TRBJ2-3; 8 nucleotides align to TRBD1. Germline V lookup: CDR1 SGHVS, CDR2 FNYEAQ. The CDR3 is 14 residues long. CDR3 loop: CASGLSGGADTQYF. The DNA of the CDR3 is TGTGCCAGCGGCTTATCAGGGGGCGCAGATACGCAGTATTTT.

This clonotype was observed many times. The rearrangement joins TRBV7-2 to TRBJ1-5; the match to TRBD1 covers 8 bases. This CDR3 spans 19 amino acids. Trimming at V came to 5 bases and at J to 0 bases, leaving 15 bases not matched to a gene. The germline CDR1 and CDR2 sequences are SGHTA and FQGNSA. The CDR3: CASSPQPIGQGDSNQPQHF. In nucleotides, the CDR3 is TGTGCCAGCAGCCCCCAACCAATAGGACAGGGTGATAGCAATCAGCCCCAGCATTTT.

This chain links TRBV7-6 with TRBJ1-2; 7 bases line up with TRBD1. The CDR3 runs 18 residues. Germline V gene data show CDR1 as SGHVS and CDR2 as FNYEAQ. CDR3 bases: TGTTTCAGCAGACCATACGCCGGGCCAGGGGGACTTCAGCGCGGCTACACCTTC. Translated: CFSRPYAGPGGLQRGYTF.

The CDR3 sequence is CASNTGTSGILETQYF. CDR3 bases: TGTGCCAGCAACACGGGGACTAGCGGGATTTTGGAGACCCAGTACTTC. The genes are TRBV2 and TRBJ2-5; the match to TRBD2 covers 13 bases. The CDR3 runs 16 residues. Germline trimming cut 7 bases from V and 5 bases from J; bases unmatched to any gene: 10. Per the germline V gene, CDR1 is SNHLY and CDR2 is FYNNEI.

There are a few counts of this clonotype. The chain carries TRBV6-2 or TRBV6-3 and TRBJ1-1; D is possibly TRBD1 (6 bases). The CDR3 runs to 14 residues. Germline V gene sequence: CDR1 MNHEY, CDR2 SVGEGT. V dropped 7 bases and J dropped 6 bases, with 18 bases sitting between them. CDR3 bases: TGTGCCAGCACGACTCCCGGACAGACGGCTGAAGCTTTCTTT. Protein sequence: CASTTPGQTAEAFF.

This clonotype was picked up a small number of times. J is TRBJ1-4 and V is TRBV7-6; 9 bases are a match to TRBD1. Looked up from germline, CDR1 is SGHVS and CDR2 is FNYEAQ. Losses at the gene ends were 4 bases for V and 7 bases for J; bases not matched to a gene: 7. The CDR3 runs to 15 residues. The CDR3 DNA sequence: TGTGCCAGCAGCTCTTGGACAGGGGAGACTGAAAAACTGTTTTTT. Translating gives CASSSWTGETEKLFF.

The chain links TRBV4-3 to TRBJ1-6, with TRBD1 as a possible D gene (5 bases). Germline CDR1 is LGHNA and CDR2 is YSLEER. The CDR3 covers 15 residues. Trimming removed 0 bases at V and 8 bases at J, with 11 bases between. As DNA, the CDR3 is TGCGCCAGCAGCCAAGATCCCAGGGTGGATTCACCCCTCCACTTT. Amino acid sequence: CASSQDPRVDSPLHF.

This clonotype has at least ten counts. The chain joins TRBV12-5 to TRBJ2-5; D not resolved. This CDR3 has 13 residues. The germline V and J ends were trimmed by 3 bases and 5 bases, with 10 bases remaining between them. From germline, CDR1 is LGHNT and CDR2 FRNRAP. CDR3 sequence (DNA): TGTGCTAGTGGTTTTGGGGAACCTGAGACCCAGTACTTC. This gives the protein CASGFGEPETQYF.

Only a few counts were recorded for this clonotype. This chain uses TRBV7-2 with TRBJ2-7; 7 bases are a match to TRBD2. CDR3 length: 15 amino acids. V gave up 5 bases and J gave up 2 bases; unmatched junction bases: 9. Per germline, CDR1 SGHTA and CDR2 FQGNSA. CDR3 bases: TGTGCCAGCAGCCCCCGGGGACTAACCACCTACGAGCAGTACTTC. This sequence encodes CASSPRGLTTYEQYF.

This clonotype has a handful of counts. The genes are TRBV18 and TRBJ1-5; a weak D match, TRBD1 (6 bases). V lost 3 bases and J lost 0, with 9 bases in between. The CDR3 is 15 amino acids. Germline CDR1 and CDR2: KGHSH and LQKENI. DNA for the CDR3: TGTGCCAGCTCACCTACAGGGATTAGCAATCAGCCCCAGCATTTT. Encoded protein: CASSPTGISNQPQHF.

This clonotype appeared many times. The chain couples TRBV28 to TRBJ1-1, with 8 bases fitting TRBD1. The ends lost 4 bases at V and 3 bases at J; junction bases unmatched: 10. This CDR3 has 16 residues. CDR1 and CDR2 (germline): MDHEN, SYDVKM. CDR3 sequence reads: CASSSRQGSADTEAFF. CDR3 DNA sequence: TGTGCCAGCAGTTCAAGACAGGGGTCCGCTGACACTGAAGCTTTCTTT.

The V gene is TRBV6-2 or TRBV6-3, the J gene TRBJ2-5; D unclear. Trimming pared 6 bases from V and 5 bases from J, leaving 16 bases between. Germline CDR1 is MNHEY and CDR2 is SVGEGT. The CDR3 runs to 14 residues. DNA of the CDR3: TGTGCCAGCAGCGGCGCGAGCCCCCGGGAGACCCAGTACTTC. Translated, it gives CASSGASPRETQYF.

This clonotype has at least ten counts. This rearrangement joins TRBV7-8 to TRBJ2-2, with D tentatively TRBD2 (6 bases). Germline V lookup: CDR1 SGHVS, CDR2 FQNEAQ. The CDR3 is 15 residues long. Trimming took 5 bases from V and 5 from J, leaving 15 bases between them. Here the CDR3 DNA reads TGTGCCAGCAGCACACAACGGGGGAGAACCGGGGAGCTGTTTTTT. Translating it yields CASSTQRGRTGELFF.

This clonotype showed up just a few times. Here the CDR3 reads CATRQVNTGELFF. The CDR3 DNA is TGTGCCACAAGACAGGTTAACACCGGGGAGCTGTTTTTT. The chain links TRBV7-9 to TRBJ2-2; a weak D match, TRBD1 (6 bases). Looked up from germline, CDR1 is SEHNR and CDR2 is FQNEAQ (reference sequence). The ends were cut back, 10 bases at V and 2 bases at J, with 11 bases in the middle. The CDR3 runs to 13 residues.

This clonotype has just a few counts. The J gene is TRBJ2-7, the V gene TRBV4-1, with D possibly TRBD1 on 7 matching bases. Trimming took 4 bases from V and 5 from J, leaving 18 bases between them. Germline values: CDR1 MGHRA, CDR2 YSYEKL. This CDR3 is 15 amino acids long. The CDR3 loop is CASSRGPGGSDEQYF. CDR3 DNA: TGCGCCAGCAGCCGGGGCCCAGGGGGGTCGGACGAGCAGTACTTC.

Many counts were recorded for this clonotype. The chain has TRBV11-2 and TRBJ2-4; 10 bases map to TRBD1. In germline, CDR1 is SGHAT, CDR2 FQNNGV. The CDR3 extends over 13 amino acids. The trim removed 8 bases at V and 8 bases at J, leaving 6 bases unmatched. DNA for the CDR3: TGTGCCAGCGGCGACGGACAGGGGGACATTCAGTACTTC. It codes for CASGDGQGDIQYF.

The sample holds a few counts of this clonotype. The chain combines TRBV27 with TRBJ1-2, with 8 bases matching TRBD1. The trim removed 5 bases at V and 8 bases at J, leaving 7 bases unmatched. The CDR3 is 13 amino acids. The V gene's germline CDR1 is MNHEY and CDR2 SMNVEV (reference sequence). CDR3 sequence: CASSPRTGLGYTF. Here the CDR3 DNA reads TGTGCCAGCAGTCCAAGGACAGGGTTAGGCTACACCTTC.

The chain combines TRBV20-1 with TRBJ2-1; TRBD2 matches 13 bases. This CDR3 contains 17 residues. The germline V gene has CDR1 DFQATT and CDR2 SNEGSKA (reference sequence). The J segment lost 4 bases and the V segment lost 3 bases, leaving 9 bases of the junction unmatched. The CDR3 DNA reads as TGCAGTGCTAGCGGGACTAGCGGGAAGGGTTCGTACAATGAGCAGTTCTTC. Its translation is CSASGTSGKGSYNEQFF.